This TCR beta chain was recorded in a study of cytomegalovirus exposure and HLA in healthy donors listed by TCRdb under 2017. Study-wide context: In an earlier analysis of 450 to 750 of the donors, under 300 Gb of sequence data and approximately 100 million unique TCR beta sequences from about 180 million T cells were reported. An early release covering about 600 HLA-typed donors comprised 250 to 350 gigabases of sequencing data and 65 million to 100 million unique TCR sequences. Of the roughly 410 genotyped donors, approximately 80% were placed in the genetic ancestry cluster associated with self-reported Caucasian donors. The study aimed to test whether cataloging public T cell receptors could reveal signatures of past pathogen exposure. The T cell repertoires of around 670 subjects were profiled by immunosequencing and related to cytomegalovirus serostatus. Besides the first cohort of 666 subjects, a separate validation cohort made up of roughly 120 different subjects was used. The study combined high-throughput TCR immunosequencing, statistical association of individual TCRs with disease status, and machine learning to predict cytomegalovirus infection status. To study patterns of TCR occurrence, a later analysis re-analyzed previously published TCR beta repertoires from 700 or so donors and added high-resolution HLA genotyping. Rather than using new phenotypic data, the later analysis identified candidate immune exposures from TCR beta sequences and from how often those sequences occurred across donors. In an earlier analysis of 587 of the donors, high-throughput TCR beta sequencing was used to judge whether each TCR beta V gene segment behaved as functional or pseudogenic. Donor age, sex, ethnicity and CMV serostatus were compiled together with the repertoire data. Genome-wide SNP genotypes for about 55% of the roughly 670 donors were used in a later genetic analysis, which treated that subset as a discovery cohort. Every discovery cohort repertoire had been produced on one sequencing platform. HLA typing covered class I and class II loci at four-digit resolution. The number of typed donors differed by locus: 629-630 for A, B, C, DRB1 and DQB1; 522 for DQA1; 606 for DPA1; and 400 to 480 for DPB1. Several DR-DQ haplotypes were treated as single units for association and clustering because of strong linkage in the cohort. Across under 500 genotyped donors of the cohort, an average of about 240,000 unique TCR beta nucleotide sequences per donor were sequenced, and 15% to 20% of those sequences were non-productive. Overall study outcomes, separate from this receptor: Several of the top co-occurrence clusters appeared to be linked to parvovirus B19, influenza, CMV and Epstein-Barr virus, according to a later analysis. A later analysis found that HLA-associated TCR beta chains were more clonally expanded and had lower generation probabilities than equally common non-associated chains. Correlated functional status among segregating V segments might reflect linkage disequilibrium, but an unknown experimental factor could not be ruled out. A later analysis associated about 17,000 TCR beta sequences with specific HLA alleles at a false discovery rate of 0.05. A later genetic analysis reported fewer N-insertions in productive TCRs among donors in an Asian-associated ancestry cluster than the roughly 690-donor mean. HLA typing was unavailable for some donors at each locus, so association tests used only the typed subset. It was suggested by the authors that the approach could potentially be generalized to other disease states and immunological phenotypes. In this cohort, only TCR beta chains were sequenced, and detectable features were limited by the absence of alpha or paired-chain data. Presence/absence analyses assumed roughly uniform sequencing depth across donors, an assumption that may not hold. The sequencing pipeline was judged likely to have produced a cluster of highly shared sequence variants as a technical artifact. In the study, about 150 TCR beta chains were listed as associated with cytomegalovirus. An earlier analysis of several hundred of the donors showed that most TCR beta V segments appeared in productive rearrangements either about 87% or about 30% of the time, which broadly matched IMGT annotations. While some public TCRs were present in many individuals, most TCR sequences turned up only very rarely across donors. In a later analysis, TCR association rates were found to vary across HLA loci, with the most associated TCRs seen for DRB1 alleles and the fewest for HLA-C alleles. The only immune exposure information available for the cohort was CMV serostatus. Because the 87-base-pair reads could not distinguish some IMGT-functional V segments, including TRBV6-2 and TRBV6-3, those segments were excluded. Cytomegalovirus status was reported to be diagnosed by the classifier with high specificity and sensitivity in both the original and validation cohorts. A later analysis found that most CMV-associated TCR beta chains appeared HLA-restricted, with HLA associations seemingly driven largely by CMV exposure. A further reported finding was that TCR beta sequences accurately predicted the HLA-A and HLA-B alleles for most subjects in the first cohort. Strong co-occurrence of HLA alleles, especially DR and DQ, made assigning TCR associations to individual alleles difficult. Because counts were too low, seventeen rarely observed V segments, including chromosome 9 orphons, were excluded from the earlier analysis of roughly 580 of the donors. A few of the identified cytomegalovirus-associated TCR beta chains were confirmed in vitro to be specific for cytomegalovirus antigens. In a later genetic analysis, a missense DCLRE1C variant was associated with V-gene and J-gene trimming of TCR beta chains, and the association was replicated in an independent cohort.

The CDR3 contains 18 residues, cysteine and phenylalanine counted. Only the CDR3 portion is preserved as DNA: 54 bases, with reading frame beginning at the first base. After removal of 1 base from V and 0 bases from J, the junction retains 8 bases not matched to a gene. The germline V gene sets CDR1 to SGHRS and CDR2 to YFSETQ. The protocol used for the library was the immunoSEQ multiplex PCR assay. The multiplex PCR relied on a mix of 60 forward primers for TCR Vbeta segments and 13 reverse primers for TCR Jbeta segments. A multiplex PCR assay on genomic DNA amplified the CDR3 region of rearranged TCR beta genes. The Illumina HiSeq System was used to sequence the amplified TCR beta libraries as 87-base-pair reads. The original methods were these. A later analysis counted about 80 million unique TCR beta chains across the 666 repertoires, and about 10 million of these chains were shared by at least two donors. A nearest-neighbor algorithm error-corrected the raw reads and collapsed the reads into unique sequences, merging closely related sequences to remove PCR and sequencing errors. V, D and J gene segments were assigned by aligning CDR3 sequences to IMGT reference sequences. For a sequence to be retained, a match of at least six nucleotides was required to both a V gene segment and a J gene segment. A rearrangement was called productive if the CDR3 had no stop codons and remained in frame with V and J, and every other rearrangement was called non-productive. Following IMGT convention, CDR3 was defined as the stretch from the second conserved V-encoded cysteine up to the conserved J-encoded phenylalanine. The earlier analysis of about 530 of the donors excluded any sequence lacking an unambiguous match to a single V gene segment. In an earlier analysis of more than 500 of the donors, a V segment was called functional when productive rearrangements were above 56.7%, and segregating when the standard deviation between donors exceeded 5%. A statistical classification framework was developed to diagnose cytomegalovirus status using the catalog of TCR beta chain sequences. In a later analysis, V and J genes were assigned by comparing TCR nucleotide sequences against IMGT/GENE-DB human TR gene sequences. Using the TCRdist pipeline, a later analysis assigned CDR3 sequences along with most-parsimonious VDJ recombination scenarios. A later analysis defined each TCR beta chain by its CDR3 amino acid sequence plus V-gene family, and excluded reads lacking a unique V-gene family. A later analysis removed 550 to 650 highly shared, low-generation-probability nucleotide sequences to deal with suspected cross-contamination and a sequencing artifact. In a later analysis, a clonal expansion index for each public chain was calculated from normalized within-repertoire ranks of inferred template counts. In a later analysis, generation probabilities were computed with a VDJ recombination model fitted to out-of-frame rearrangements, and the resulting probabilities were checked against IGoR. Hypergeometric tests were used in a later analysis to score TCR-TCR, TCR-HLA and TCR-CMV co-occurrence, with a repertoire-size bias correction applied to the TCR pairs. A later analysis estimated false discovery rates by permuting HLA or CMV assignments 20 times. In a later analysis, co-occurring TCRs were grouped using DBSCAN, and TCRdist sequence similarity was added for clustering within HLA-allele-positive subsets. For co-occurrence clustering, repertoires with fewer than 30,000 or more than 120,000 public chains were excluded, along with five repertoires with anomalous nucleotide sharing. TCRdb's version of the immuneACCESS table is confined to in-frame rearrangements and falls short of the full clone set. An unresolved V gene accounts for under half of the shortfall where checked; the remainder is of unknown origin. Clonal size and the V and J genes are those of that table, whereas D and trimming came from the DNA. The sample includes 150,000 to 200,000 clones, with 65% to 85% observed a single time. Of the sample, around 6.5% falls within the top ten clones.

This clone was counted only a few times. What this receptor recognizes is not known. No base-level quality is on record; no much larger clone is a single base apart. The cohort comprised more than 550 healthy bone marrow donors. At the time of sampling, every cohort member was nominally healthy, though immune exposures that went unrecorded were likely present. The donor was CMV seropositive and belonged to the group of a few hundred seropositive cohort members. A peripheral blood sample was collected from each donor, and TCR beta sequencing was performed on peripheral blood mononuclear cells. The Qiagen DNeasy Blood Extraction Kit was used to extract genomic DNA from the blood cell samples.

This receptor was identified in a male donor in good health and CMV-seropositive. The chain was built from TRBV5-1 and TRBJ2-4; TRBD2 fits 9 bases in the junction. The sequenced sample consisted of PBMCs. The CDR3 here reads CASSLTTSGSLAKNIQYF. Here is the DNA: TGCGCCAGCAGCTTGACGACTAGCGGATCACTAGCCAAAAACATTCAGTACTTC.